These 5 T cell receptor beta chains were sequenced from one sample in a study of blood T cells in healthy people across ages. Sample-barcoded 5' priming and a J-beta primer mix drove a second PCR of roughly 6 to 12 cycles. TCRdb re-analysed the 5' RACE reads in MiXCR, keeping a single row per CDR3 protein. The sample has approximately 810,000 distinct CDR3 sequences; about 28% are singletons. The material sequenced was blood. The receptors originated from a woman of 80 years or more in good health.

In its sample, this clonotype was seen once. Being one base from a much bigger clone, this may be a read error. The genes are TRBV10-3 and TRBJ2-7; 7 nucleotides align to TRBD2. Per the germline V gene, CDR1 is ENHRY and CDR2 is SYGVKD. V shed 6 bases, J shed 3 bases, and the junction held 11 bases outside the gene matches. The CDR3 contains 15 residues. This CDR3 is CAIRGRLADNYEQYF. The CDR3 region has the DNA TGTGCCATCAGGGGGAGGCTAGCGGACAACTACGAGCAGTACTTC.

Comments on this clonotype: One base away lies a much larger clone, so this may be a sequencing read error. This chain's CDR3 is CASSSDPRDSQYF. The CDR3 DNA sequence: TGTGCCAGCAGCTCGGACCCTCGAGATTCGCAGTATTTT. The rearrangement joins TRBV7-2 to TRBJ2-3, with unresolved D. This CDR3 has 13 amino acids. Germline lookup yields CDR1 SGHTA and CDR2 FQGNSA.

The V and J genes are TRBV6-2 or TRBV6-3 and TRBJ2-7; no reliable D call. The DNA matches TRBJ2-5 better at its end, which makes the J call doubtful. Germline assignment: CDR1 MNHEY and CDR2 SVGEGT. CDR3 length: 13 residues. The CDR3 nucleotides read TGTGCCAGCAGTTACCGATCCGGGGAGACCCAGTACTTC. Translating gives CASSYRSGETQYF.

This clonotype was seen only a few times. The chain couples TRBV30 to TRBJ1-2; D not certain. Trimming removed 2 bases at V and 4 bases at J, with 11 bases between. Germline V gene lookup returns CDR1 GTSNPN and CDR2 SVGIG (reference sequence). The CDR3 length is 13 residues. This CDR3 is CAWSLGQSYGYTF. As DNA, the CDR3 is TGTGCCTGGAGTTTAGGGCAGTCCTATGGCTACACCTTC. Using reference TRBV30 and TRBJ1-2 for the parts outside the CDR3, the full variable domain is SQTIHQWPATLVQPVGSPLSLECTVEGTSNPNLYWYRQAAGRGLQLLFYSVGIGQISSEVPQNLSASRPQDRQFILSSKKLLLSDSGFYLCAWSLGQSYGYTFGSGTRLTVV.

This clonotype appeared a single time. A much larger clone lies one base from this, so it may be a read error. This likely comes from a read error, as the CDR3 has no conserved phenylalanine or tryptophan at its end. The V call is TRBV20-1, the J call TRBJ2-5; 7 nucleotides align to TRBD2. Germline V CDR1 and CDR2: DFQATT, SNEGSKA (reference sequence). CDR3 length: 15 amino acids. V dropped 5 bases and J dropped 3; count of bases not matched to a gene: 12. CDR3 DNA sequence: TGCAGTGCTTTTCCCCACCGGGACTACAAAGAGACCCAGTACTAC. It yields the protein CSAFPHRDYKETQYY.